The 20 T cell receptor beta chains given below trace back to one sample, sequenced in a study of regulatory T cells in long-lasting Graves disease. Sequencing libraries for TCR beta were prepared with iRepertoire HTBI primers and Arm-PCR of CDR3 regions. TCRdb analysed the multiplex PCR reads with MiXCR anew, one entry per CDR3 protein. In the table there are approximately 300,000 distinct CDR3 sequences, about a sixth of which are singletons. Time point of the sample: newly diagnosed GD, antithyroid drugs for less than 3 months. PBMCs were the source of the RNA used for TCR sequencing. This material consisted of peripheral blood mononuclear cells (PBMCs), taken at new diagnosis, from a patient treated with antithyroid drugs. The receptors shown here come from a female donor with Graves disease.

The rearrangement links TRBV11-2 to TRBJ2-1; D may correspond to TRBD1 or TRBD2 (5 bases each). Per the germline V gene, CDR1 is SGHAT and CDR2 is FQNNGV. Trimming removed 0 bases at V and 4 bases at J, with 10 bases between. CDR3 length equals 15 residues. CDR3 DNA: TGTGCCAGCAGCTTAGATCGGGACCTATACAATGAGCAGTTCTTC. Its protein product is CASSLDRDLYNEQFF.

In the case of this clonotype: With only one base between it and a far larger clone, this is likely a read error. The genes are TRBV3-1 and TRBJ2-7, with 7 positions matching TRBD1. The DNA end favors TRBJ2-5, so the J call may be wrong. Germline V gene lookup returns CDR1 LGHDT and CDR2 YNNKEL (reference sequence). The CDR3 runs 13 residues. CDR3 residues: CASGPGTAETQYF. As DNA, the CDR3 is TGTGCCAGCGGCCCAGGGACAGCGGAGACCCAGTACTTC.

Only a few counts were recorded for this clonotype. A junction boundary mismatches the germline segment, possibly from a read error. The genes are TRBV3-1 and TRBJ2-1; 14 nucleotides agree with TRBD2. CDR1 LGHDT and CDR2 YNNKEL come from the germline V gene (reference sequence). The CDR3 loop spans 14 amino acids. The CDR3 spells CASSLTSGRDSRIF. CDR3 DNA: TGTGCCAGCAGCCTGACTAGCGGGAGGGACAGTCGGATCTTC.

About this clonotype: A far larger clone is only one base removed, so a read error is likely. The J gene is TRBJ2-7, the V gene TRBV5-6; the match to TRBD1 covers 7 bases. This CDR3 has 16 amino acids. Germline CDR1 SGHDT, CDR2 YYEEEE. In DNA, the CDR3 is TGTGCCAGCAACACCCGACGACAGGGTCTATCCTACGAGCAGCACTTC. Protein: CASNTRRQGLSYEQHF.

The chain couples TRBV28 to TRBJ2-3; TRBD2 aligns across 9 bases. The germline CDR1 and CDR2 sequences are MDHEN and SYDVKM. V trimming: 6 bases; J trimming: 2 bases; junction bases outside the gene matches: 6. The CDR3 has 15 amino acids. Written as DNA, the CDR3 is TGTGCCAGCAGCCGCGGACTAGCGAACACAGATACGCAGTATTTT. It is translated as CASSRGLANTDTQYF.

This clonotype was seen many times. The genes are TRBV15 and TRBJ1-1; 9 nucleotides line up with TRBD1. The junction had 7 bases not matched to a gene; V was cut back by 4 bases and J by 4 bases. There are 15 residues in the CDR3. Germline CDR1 is LNHNV and CDR2 is YYDKDF (reference sequence). The CDR3 DNA follows: TGTGCCACCAGCATGGACAGGGGCCCGGGCACTGAAGCTTTCTTT. Translating it yields CATSMDRGPGTEAFF.

This clonotype has a handful of counts. At one boundary the junction diverges from the germline segment, which might be a read error. The gene calls are TRBV28 and TRBJ1-1; D ambiguous. CDR1 and CDR2 from the germline V gene are MDHEN and SYDVKM. CDR3 length: 12 residues. The CDR3 nucleotides are TGTGCCGGCAGTTTGTTTGGACTTGAAGCTTTCTTT. Its translation: CAGSLFGLEAFF.

This clonotype was picked up many times. This chain connects TRBV19 to TRBJ2-7; 14 bases match TRBD2. The junction had 16 bases not matched to a gene; V was cut back by 6 bases and J by 3 bases. Germline V gene lookup returns CDR1 LNHDA and CDR2 SQIVND (reference sequence). CDR3 length equals 19 residues. The CDR3 region has the DNA TGTGCCAGTAGCCCCAGGTGGACTAGCGGGAGGCCGGGGCACTACGAGCAGTACTTC. It yields the protein CASSPRWTSGRPGHYEQYF.

The sample holds many counts of this clonotype. The rearrangement uses TRBV24-1 and TRBJ2-3; D unresolved. There are 15 residues in the CDR3. With 3 bases removed from V and 1 base from J, the gap between germline ends came to 10 bases. CDR1 is KGHDR, CDR2 SFDVKD, per germline. CDR3 protein: CATSDHGAGTDTQYF. CDR3 sequence (DNA): TGTGCCACCAGTGATCACGGCGCGGGCACAGATACGCAGTATTTT.

This clonotype was seen at least ten times. The chain links TRBV2 to TRBJ1-6; unclear D gene. CDR3 length: 17 amino acids. V gave up 1 base and J gave up 8 bases, with 18 bases separating them. CDR1 and CDR2 (germline): SNHLY, FYNNEI. The CDR3 DNA sequence: TGTGCCAGCAGTGAAGGACCGGATTACGGCTTAGATTCACCCCTCCACTTT. It encodes CASSEGPDYGLDSPLHF.

This clonotype was observed many times. The V call is TRBV7-8, the J call TRBJ2-2; unclear D gene. From germline, CDR1 is SGHVS and CDR2 FQNEAQ. The CDR3 is 14 residues long. V was pared by 1 base and J by 8 bases, with 11 bases between. The CDR3 sequence: CASSLVRMRGELFF. CDR3 in DNA: TGTGCCAGCAGCTTAGTGCGGATGAGAGGGGAGCTGTTTTTT. Full variable domain (remainder filled in from reference TRBV7-8 and TRBJ2-2): GAGVSQSPRYKVAKRGQDVALRCDPISGHVSLFWYQQALGQGPEFLTYFQNEAQLDKSGLPSDRFFAERPEGSVSTLKIQRTQQEDSAVYLCASSLVRMRGELFFGEGSRLTVL.

This chain connects TRBV30 to TRBJ1-1; 7 bases line up with TRBD1. Germline lookup yields CDR1 GTSNPN and CDR2 SVGIG (reference sequence). This CDR3 has 16 residues. J gave up 0 bases and V 4 bases, and 11 bases lay outside the gene matches. CDR3 in amino acids: CAWNKGADFMNTEAFF. The DNA for the CDR3 is TGTGCCTGGAATAAGGGGGCGGACTTCATGAACACTGAAGCTTTCTTT.

This clonotype was counted ten times or more. The chain employs TRBV6-1 and TRBJ2-7, with 10 bases fitting TRBD2. Germline CDR1 and CDR2: MNHNS and SASEGT. The CDR3 runs to 17 residues. V lost 6 bases, J lost 0 bases, and 11 bases stayed unmatched. The CDR3 nucleotides are TGTGCCAGCAGCCTGGCCCTAGCGGGAGCAAACTCCTACGAGCAGTACTTC. Its translation: CASSLALAGANSYEQYF.

V is TRBV7-2 and J is TRBJ2-7, with 10 bases aligning to TRBD1. In germline, CDR1 is SGHTA, CDR2 FQGNSA. J was trimmed by 5 bases and V by 7 bases; bases with no gene match: 5. The CDR3 runs to 13 residues. In DNA, the CDR3 is TGTGCCAGCACCCGGGACAGGGGTCACGAGCAGTACTTC. Translation gives CASTRDRGHEQYF.

This clonotype was counted between two and nine times. The V and J genes are TRBV27 and TRBJ2-3; TRBD2 aligns across 7 bases. The trim removed 6 bases at V and 6 bases at J, leaving 18 bases unmatched. The CDR3 sequence is 17 residues long. CDR1 MNHEY and CDR2 SMNVEV come from the germline V gene (reference sequence). CDR3 sequence: CASSLRGSSPLPDTQYF. The DNA of the CDR3 is TGTGCCAGCAGCCTCCGCGGGAGCAGTCCTCTTCCGGATACGCAGTATTTT.

In this sample, this clonotype turned up many times. CDR3 nucleotide sequence: TGTGCCAGCAGTGAAGAAGGCGGGTCGCCCTACGAGCAGTACTTC. It is translated as CASSEEGGSPYEQYF. The V call is TRBV2, the J call TRBJ2-7; D perhaps matches TRBD2 (5 bases). Trimming removed 1 base at V and 2 bases at J, with 12 bases between. The CDR3 sequence is 15 residues long. CDR1 is SNHLY, CDR2 FYNNEI, per germline.

CDR3 residues: CASSETGATNYEQYF. The CDR3 DNA sequence: TGCGCCAGCAGCGAGACCGGGGCAACCAATTACGAGCAGTACTTC. The chain combines TRBV5-1 with TRBJ2-7; either TRBD1 or TRBD2 may fit D (5 bases each). The CDR3 length is 15 residues. The germline V and J ends were trimmed by 4 bases and 4 bases, with 18 bases remaining between them. Germline CDR1 is SGHRS and CDR2 is YFSETQ.

This clonotype was counted ten times or more. The chain carries TRBV12-3 or TRBV12-4 and TRBJ1-5, with TRBD1 identical over 7 bases. V gave up 6 bases and J gave up 4 bases; unmatched junction bases: 9. CDR3 length: 15 residues. Here the CDR3 reads CASSPGTVRNQPQHF. The CDR3 DNA sequence: TGTGCCAGCAGCCCCGGGACAGTTCGAAATCAGCCCCAGCATTTT.

CDR3 sequence: CASSIDQGLNTEAFF. CDR3 DNA: TGTGCCAGTAGTATAGATCAGGGCCTGAACACTGAAGCTTTCTTT. The chain employs TRBV19 and TRBJ1-1; the D gene is possibly TRBD1 (5 bases). Trimming removed 0 bases from V and 0 bases from J, with 8 bases in between. The CDR3 spans 15 residues. CDR1 is LNHDA, CDR2 SQIVND, per germline (reference sequence).

Remarks on this clonotype: A much bigger clone sits one base away, suggesting this may be a read error. This sequence joins TRBV2 and TRBJ2-3; D is possibly TRBD2 (6 bases). Gene TRBJ2-5 matches the end of the DNA better, so the J call may be wrong. The length of the CDR3 is 15 residues. Germline CDR1 reads SNHLY; CDR2 reads FYNNEI. The DNA for the CDR3 is TGTGCCAGCAGTGACTCGCGGGGAGTTTCGGAGACCCAGTACTTC. Translating gives CASSDSRGVSETQYF.